Each of the 27 T cell receptor beta chains below was sequenced from the same sample in a study of T cells in Graves' hyperthyroidism and ophthalmopathy (dated by TCRdb to between 2017 and 2020). Libraries came from multiplex PCR. Sequencing relied on an Illumina HiSeq 2000. TCR beta CDR3 regions were amplified from RNA transcripts. The first round of RT-PCR for the TCR CDR3 was performed with the HTBI primer set and the Qiagen OneStep RT-PCR kit. TCRdb ran its own pipeline on the public reads, namely fastp trimming at Q25 and MiXCR clone calling, and kept in-frame beta chains. Each record represents a unique CDR3 protein, reported with the most common genes and DNA among its rows. In all, the sample holds around 520,000 distinct CDR3 sequences, and approximately 25% of those were seen once. Of the sample, about 11% falls within the top ten clones. The sequenced sample was blood. These receptors all come from a woman in her twenties or thirties with Graves' ophthalmopathy.

Ten or more counts support this clonotype. The J gene is TRBJ2-5, the V gene TRBV7-8; 8 bases match TRBD2. The CDR3 totals 19 residues. The V segment lost 7 bases and the J segment 0 bases; nucleotides outside the gene matches: 19. Per the germline V gene, CDR1 is SGHVS and CDR2 is FQNEAQ. CDR3 residues: CASIHPGGGGGLYQETQYF. The CDR3 coding sequence is TGTGCCAGCATTCATCCCGGGGGAGGCGGGGGGTTGTACCAAGAGACCCAGTACTTC.

This clonotype was detected ten times or more. The rearrangement uses TRBV2 and TRBJ1-5; unclear D gene. Germline CDR1 SNHLY, CDR2 FYNNEI. Between the trimmed V and J ends, which lost 0 bases and 2 bases, there was a span of 23 bases. This CDR3 has 20 amino acids. The DNA for the CDR3 is TGTGCCAGCAGTGAAGCAGGTCTGGGCTACCATATTATTGGCAATCAGCCCCAGCATTTT. As protein: CASSEAGLGYHIIGNQPQHF.

This clonotype was seen at least ten times. The genes are TRBV19 and TRBJ1-1; D is unresolved. CDR1 and CDR2 (germline): LNHDA, SQIVND (reference sequence). Trimming pared 0 bases from V and 0 bases from J, leaving 5 bases between. The CDR3 contains 14 residues. The DNA for the CDR3 is TGTGCCAGTAGTATAGAGGATTTGAACACTGAAGCTTTCTTT. This encodes CASSIEDLNTEAFF.

This clonotype was recorded many times. The chain couples TRBV28 to TRBJ2-7; the D gene is possibly TRBD2 (5 bases). The length of the CDR3 is 13 residues. CDR1 is MDHEN and CDR2 is SYDVKM in the germline V gene. V shed 5 bases and J shed 5 bases, with 13 bases lying between them. CDR3 coding DNA: TGTGCCAGCAGTCTAGCCCCGGGTAACGAGCAGTACTTC. Amino acids: CASSLAPGNEQYF.

This clonotype appeared a few times. The chain employs TRBV6-1 and TRBJ2-7; 8 bases agree with TRBD1. This CDR3 contains 14 residues. V lost 3 bases, J lost 4 bases, and 5 bases stayed unmatched. The germline V gene encodes CDR1 MNHNS and CDR2 SASEGT. The CDR3 sequence: CASSDPRQGYEQYF. CDR3 sequence (DNA): TGTGCCAGCAGTGACCCACGACAGGGGTACGAGCAGTACTTC.

This chain uses TRBV12-3 or TRBV12-4 with TRBJ1-2, with TRBD1 matching 9 bases. CDR3 length: 14 residues. J was trimmed by 8 bases and V by 6 bases; bases with no gene match: 10. The CDR3 reads CASSPGTGKRGYTF. The DNA for the CDR3 is TGTGCCAGCAGCCCCGGGACAGGGAAAAGGGGCTACACCTTC.

The chain joins TRBV6-2 or TRBV6-3 to TRBJ2-1; D unresolved. The CDR3 consists of 14 residues. Trimming took off 0 bases at V and 8 bases at J, with 11 bases between the two ends. Per germline, CDR1 MNHEY and CDR2 SVGEGT. CDR3 in DNA: TGTGCCAGCAGTTACTCGAAGGAGTCCGATGAGCAGTTCTTC. Protein sequence: CASSYSKESDEQFF.

The V gene is TRBV6-5, the J gene TRBJ2-7, with 8 bases that match TRBD1. This CDR3 is 14 amino acids long. Germline V CDR1 and CDR2: MNHEY, SVGAGI. J was trimmed by 6 bases and V by 2 bases; bases with no gene match: 6. CDR3 coding DNA: TGTGCCAGCAGTTACCCAGGACAGGGAGCCGAGCAGTACTTC. Protein sequence: CASSYPGQGAEQYF.

Concerning this clonotype itself: One base away lies a much larger clone, so this may be a sequencing read error. The V gene is TRBV11-2, the J gene TRBJ2-7; D remains ambiguous. Germline V lookup: CDR1 SGHAT, CDR2 FQNNGV. CDR3 length: 14 amino acids. V was pared by 5 bases and J by 2 bases, with 13 bases between. CDR3 protein: CASSTIKGAYEQYV. The CDR3 coding sequence is TGTGCCAGCAGCACCATAAAAGGAGCCTACGAGCAGTACGTC.

This clonotype was picked up many times. This rearrangement joins TRBV7-8 to TRBJ1-1, with 9 bases fitting TRBD1. The J segment lost 6 bases and the V segment lost 1 base, leaving 3 bases of the junction unmatched. Germline V gene lookup returns CDR1 SGHVS and CDR2 FQNEAQ. This CDR3 region has 14 residues. CDR3 amino acids: CASSLVRQGAEAFF. The CDR3 DNA reads TGTGCCAGCAGCTTAGTTCGACAGGGGGCTGAAGCTTTCTTT.

This clonotype has just a few counts. In nucleotides, the CDR3 is TGTGCCAGCACCCGACAGGCTTTAGAGACCCAGTACTTC. It specifies CASTRQALETQYF. The chain carries TRBV6-1 and TRBJ2-5; maybe TRBD1 (6 bases). Germline V gene lookup returns CDR1 MNHNS and CDR2 SASEGT. CDR3 length equals 13 residues. Trimming cost V 7 bases and J 4 bases, with 13 bases left between them.

In its sample, this clonotype was seen many times. The chain links TRBV2 to TRBJ2-2; possible D gene TRBD2, 6 bases. The V and J ends lost 6 bases and 0 bases respectively, with 8 bases between them. The CDR3 contains 14 residues. CDR1 SNHLY and CDR2 FYNNEI come from the germline V gene. CDR3 amino acids: CASRGTANTGELFF. The CDR3 DNA reads as TGTGCCAGCAGGGGGACTGCGAACACCGGGGAGCTGTTTTTT.

There are many counts of this clonotype. The V and J genes are TRBV12-3 or TRBV12-4 and TRBJ1-5, with D unclear. V lost 8 bases, J lost 3 bases, and 11 bases lay in between. The CDR3 sequence is 13 residues long. CDR3 loop: CASAGSLNQPQHF. Written as DNA, the CDR3 is TGTGCCAGCGCGGGGTCTCTCAATCAGCCCCAGCATTTT.

This clonotype was seen a handful of times. Just one base apart from a much larger clone, this may be a read error. The genes are TRBV27 and TRBJ1-5; D not resolved. V lost 3 bases to trimming and J lost 0 bases, with 6 bases between them. The CDR3 has 14 residues. CDR1 MNHEY and CDR2 SMNVEV come from the germline V gene (reference sequence). The CDR3 loop is CASSLAISNQPQHF. As DNA, the CDR3 is TGTGCCAGCAGTTTGGCCATTAGCAATCAGCCCCAGCATTTT.

This clonotype has only one observation. The chain employs TRBV6-2 or TRBV6-3 and TRBJ1-1; a possible D gene is TRBD1 (5 bases). Trimming stripped 7 bases from V and 1 base from J, with 13 bases between. The germline CDR1 and CDR2 sequences are MNHEY and SVGEGT. This CDR3 has 14 amino acids. CDR3 sequence reads: CASNYRQQNTEAFF. The CDR3 nucleotides are TGTGCCAGCAACTACCGACAGCAGAACACTGAAGCTTTCTTT.

This clonotype has at least ten counts. The V call is TRBV6-1, the J call TRBJ1-1; D gene unclear. Deletions cut 6 bases from V and 4 bases from J, with 15 bases between. Per germline, CDR1 MNHNS and CDR2 SASEGT. CDR3 length: 14 residues. For the CDR3, the DNA is TGTGCCAGCAGCCCCAGGACGGTGATCACTGAAGCTTTCTTT. It yields the protein CASSPRTVITEAFF.

Here the CDR3 reads CASSLTGAQYEQYF. The CDR3 DNA follows: TGTGCCAGCAGTTTAACAGGTGCTCAATACGAGCAGTACTTC. The chain couples TRBV27 to TRBJ2-7, with D possibly being TRBD1 (5 bases). This CDR3 spans 14 amino acids. V shed 2 bases and J shed 4 bases, with 12 bases lying between them. Per the germline V gene, CDR1 is MNHEY and CDR2 is SMNVEV (reference sequence).

This clonotype was recorded at least ten times. V is TRBV6-5 and J is TRBJ1-5; D not certain. The CDR3 loop spans 17 amino acids. V was clipped by 2 bases and J by 0 bases, with 14 bases between them. CDR1 is MNHEY, CDR2 SVGAGI, per germline. CDR3 coding DNA: TGTGCCAGCAGTTACATCCTGGGTGGGAATAGCAATCAGCCCCAGCATTTT. Its translation: CASSYILGGNSNQPQHF.

This chain links TRBV20-1 with TRBJ2-7, with TRBD2 matching 7 bases. The J segment lost 7 bases and the V segment lost 1 base, leaving 4 bases of the junction unmatched. The germline CDR1 and CDR2 sequences are DFQATT and SNEGSKA (reference sequence). The CDR3 runs to 12 residues. The CDR3 here is CSARGEGLEQYF. CDR3 nucleotides: TGCAGTGCTAGAGGGGAGGGGTTAGAGCAGTACTTC.

The genes are TRBV6-1 and TRBJ1-1, with TRBD1 as a possible D gene (5 bases). The CDR3 extends over 15 amino acids. V was trimmed by 1 base and J by 2 bases, leaving 11 bases between them. CDR1 and CDR2 from the germline V gene are MNHNS and SASEGT. The chain's CDR3 is CASSEGAGPNTEAFF. CDR3 DNA sequence: TGTGCCAGCAGTGAAGGAGCGGGGCCTAACACTGAAGCTTTCTTT.

This clonotype came up once. This may stem from a read error, because a much larger clone lies one nucleotide away. No conserved phenylalanine or tryptophan is present at the end of the CDR3, so a read error is the likely explanation. The chain carries TRBV12-3 or TRBV12-4 and TRBJ2-6; D ambiguous. Trimming removed 1 base from V and 2 bases from J, with 12 bases in between. The CDR3 spans 17 residues. CDR3 loop: CASSLGTLGPGANVLTL. CDR3 DNA: TGTGCCAGCAGTTTAGGTACGTTGGGTCCTGGGGCCAACGTCCTGACTTTG.

The sample holds many counts of this clonotype. V and J are TRBV6-2 or TRBV6-3 and TRBJ1-2; 10 nucleotides line up with TRBD1. Germline trimming cut 6 bases from V and 0 bases from J; bases unmatched to any gene: 7. The CDR3 loop spans 16 amino acids. Germline V gives CDR1 MNHEY, CDR2 SVGEGT. The CDR3 sequence: CASRRTGGSSNYGYTF. The CDR3 nucleotides read TGTGCCAGCAGACGGACAGGGGGTTCCTCTAACTATGGCTACACCTTC.

In its sample, this clonotype was seen many times. The chain uses TRBV6-5 and TRBJ1-1; no firm D call. The germline gives CDR1 MNHEY, CDR2 SVGAGI. V was pared by 2 bases and J by 2 bases, with 15 bases between. This CDR3 comprises 16 residues. DNA for the CDR3: TGTGCCAGCAGTTACGATGCGGTCTCCCCCAACACTGAAGCTTTCTTT. Translation: CASSYDAVSPNTEAFF.

This chain connects TRBV27 to TRBJ2-4; 7 bases map to TRBD1. Germline V gene sequence: CDR1 MNHEY, CDR2 SMNVEV (reference sequence). This CDR3 comprises 16 residues. The J segment lost 0 bases and the V segment lost 5 bases, leaving 7 bases of the junction unmatched. The DNA for the CDR3 is TGTGCCAGCAGTCCCCGACAGGGTCTAGCCAAAAACATTCAGTACTTC. Its translation is CASSPRQGLAKNIQYF.

This clonotype has ten or more counts. This chain connects TRBV12-3 or TRBV12-4 to TRBJ1-1; possibly TRBD1 for D (6 bases). The germline V and J ends were trimmed by 6 bases and 2 bases, with 13 bases remaining between them. The CDR3 is made up of 14 amino acids. This CDR3 is CASRRDNFNTEAFF. In nucleotides, the CDR3 is TGTGCCAGCAGGAGGGACAATTTCAACACTGAAGCTTTCTTT.

Regarding this clonotype: A much bigger clone sits one base away, suggesting this may be a read error. V usage is TRBV12-3 or TRBV12-4 and J usage is TRBJ1-1, with D perhaps TRBD1 (5 bases). The CDR3 is 14 amino acids. CDR3 DNA: TGTGCCAGCAGTTTAAGGGGCGCAAGGACTGAAGTTTTCTTT. Its protein is CASSLRGARTEVFF.

This clonotype occurred many times. J is TRBJ1-5 and V is TRBV12-3 or TRBV12-4, with D perhaps TRBD1 (6 bases). This CDR3 contains 13 residues. V lost 5 bases and J lost 5, with 10 bases in between. The CDR3: CASSKNRDQPQHF. Here the CDR3 DNA reads TGTGCCAGCAGTAAGAACAGGGATCAGCCCCAGCATTTT.